This TCR beta chain derives from a study of PD-1 blockade in classical Hodgkin lymphoma. The wider study: Patients were administered nivolumab (3 mg/kg intravenously) every 2 weeks.

Germline lookup yields CDR1 MDHEN and CDR2 SYDVKM. The CDR3 consists of 15 residues. The ends lost 3 bases at V and 11 bases at J; junction bases unmatched: 10. General observations from the study: Reported baseline diversity: healthy donors highest, relapsed/refractory patients lowest. Patients were excluded if nivolumab began under 1 year after ASCT (the autologous transplant). There was a significant rise in CD4+ TCR diversity by C4D1, with no such rise for CD8+.

This table comes from immunoSEQ multiplex PCR, and its TCRdb copy is limited to in-frame clones, with some not included. The table has about 41,000 clones, over 60% seen once. Points on this clone: Antigen: not known.

Each patient experienced a relapse that followed autologous stem cell transplantation, and brentuximab vedotin exposure varied. The sequence derives from a human donor with classical Hodgkin lymphoma. This chain connects TRBV28 to TRBJ2-3; the match to TRBD2 covers 11 bases. The material sequenced was peripheral blood mononuclear cells (PBMCs), taken at baseline. This chain's CDR3 is CASSLTGAGTSGQYF. The CDR3, as DNA: TGTGCCAGCAGTTTGACAGGGGCCGGGACTAGCGGGCAGTATTTT.